The entry that follows covers one T cell receptor (beta chain) sequence. This specimen belongs to a study of CD8 T cells in Susac syndrome. An input of about 0.5 to 1 ug of RNA was subjected to reverse transcription using random hexamers. MiXCR, applied by TCRdb to the immunoSEQ multiplex PCR reads, yields one record per CDR3 protein. The table includes approximately 180,000 distinct CDR3 sequences, about 94% detected once. V shed 5 bases, J shed 5 bases, and the junction held 15 bases outside the gene matches. CDR1 and CDR2 (germline): SGHVS, FNYEAQ. CDR3 length: 17 amino acids. The chain is built from TRBV7-6 and TRBJ2-5, with 9 bases fitting TRBD2. Sequencing used CD4+ T cells from PBMCs. The TCR comes from a human donor with multiple sclerosis. The CDR3 region is CASSPLTQLAGLETQYF. Here the CDR3 DNA reads TGTGCCAGCAGCCCCCTCACACAGCTAGCGGGGTTGGAGACCCAGTACTTC.